The 20 T cell receptor beta chains below all came from one sample that was sequenced in a study of cytomegalovirus exposure and HLA in healthy donors. Data came from immunoSEQ multiplex PCR; TCRdb stores just in-frame clones and leaves some out. The sample yields tens of thousands of clones, around 90% seen once. Sequenced material: PBMCs. These receptors were obtained from a woman aged 18-29 years in good health and CMV-seropositive.

The chain recombines TRBV10-3 with TRBJ2-7; 7 nucleotides match TRBD1. This CDR3 contains 14 residues. Trimming cost V 0 bases and J 3 bases; bases outside gene matches: 2. Germline CDR1 ENHRY, CDR2 SYGVKD. CDR3 in amino acids: CAISESAGGYEQYF. As DNA, the CDR3 is TGTGCCATCAGTGAGTCGGCAGGGGGCTACGAGCAGTACTTC.

The chain has TRBV28 and TRBJ2-1; possible D gene TRBD2, 7 bases. From germline, CDR1 is MDHEN and CDR2 SYDVKM. There are 15 residues in the CDR3. V shed 7 bases and J shed 4 bases, with 17 bases lying between them. DNA for the CDR3: TGTGCCAGCAATGCGTTGGGGGGGCAATACAATGAGCAGTTCTTC. Protein sequence: CASNALGGQYNEQFF.

This clone was counted a single time. The chain carries TRBV10-3 and TRBJ2-3; 11 positions match TRBD2. Germline lookup yields CDR1 ENHRY and CDR2 SYGVKD. Trimming at V came to 5 bases and at J to 0 bases, leaving 7 bases not matched to a gene. The CDR3 totals 17 residues. The CDR3 DNA reads TGTGCCATCAGTACTAGCGGGGGTCCGTCTAGCACAGATACGCAGTATTTT. Amino acid sequence: CAISTSGGPSSTDTQYF.

This sequence joins TRBV7-3 and TRBJ2-1, with 7 positions matching TRBD1. The trim removed 2 bases at V and 6 bases at J, leaving 7 bases unmatched. Germline V CDR1 and CDR2: SGHTA, FQGTGA. The length of the CDR3 is 15 residues. The CDR3 DNA follows: TGTGCCAGCAGCTTAGACCGGGACAGCAGCAATGAGCAGTTCTTC. Translation: CASSLDRDSSNEQFF.

The chain recombines TRBV7-6 with TRBJ2-2; D is unresolved. The CDR3 sequence is 15 residues long. The germline V and J ends were trimmed by 4 bases and 4 bases, with 13 bases remaining between them. Germline V CDR1 and CDR2: SGHVS, FNYEAQ. CDR3 sequence reads: CASSSSYLVTGELFF. The DNA of the CDR3 is TGTGCCAGCAGCTCCTCATACCTAGTCACCGGGGAGCTGTTTTTT.

The genes are TRBV11-1 and TRBJ1-5, with 11 bases identical to TRBD1. The CDR3 is made up of 15 amino acids. Germline trimming cut 5 bases from V and 4 bases from J; bases unmatched to any gene: 4. The V gene's germline CDR1 is SGHAT and CDR2 FQDESV (reference sequence). CDR3 protein: CASSRGTGGNQPQHF. Here the CDR3 DNA reads TGTGCCAGCAGCCGCGGGACAGGGGGGAATCAGCCCCAGCATTTT.

The chain is built from TRBV9 and TRBJ2-2; 10 nucleotides match TRBD1. The CDR3 has 15 amino acids. J lost 6 bases, V lost 2 bases, and 4 bases had no gene match. Germline lookup yields CDR1 SGDLS and CDR2 YYNGEE. CDR3 protein: CASSVDGQGAGELFF. The CDR3, as DNA: TGTGCCAGCAGCGTTGATGGACAGGGGGCCGGGGAGCTGTTTTTT. The full variable domain, rest sourced from reference TRBV9 and TRBJ2-2, is DSGVTQTPKHLITATGQRVTLRCSPRSGDLSVYWYQQSLDQGLQFLIQYYNGEERAKGNILERFSAQQFPDLHSELNLSSLELGDSALYFCASSVDGQGAGELFFGEGSRLTVL.

This chain links TRBV6-5 with TRBJ1-6, with D hard to call. V dropped 8 bases and J dropped 13 bases, with 18 bases sitting between them. The length of the CDR3 is 13 residues. CDR1 and CDR2 (germline): MNHEY, SVGAGI. CDR3 amino acids: CASQSQSAAPLHF. For the CDR3, the DNA is TGTGCCAGCCAGTCCCAGTCCGCTGCCCCCCTCCACTTT.

CDR3 protein: CASSLVGQGARETQYF. CDR3 in DNA: TGTGCCAGCAGCTTAGTGGGACAGGGGGCTAGAGAGACCCAGTACTTC. V usage is TRBV13 and J usage is TRBJ2-5, with 12 nucleotides matching TRBD1. J was trimmed by 4 bases and V by 1 base; bases with no gene match: 4. The germline V gene encodes CDR1 PRHDT and CDR2 FYEKMQ (reference sequence). This CDR3 is 16 amino acids long.

This sequence joins TRBV5-1 and TRBJ2-5, with D possibly matching TRBD1 (6 bases). The CDR3 has 14 residues. Per germline, CDR1 SGHRS and CDR2 YFSETQ. The V end was cut by 6 bases, the J end by 1 base, with 13 bases between. CDR3: CASTKGRGQETQYF. The CDR3 DNA reads TGCGCCAGCACGAAAGGCAGGGGCCAAGAGACCCAGTACTTC.

The J gene is TRBJ1-2, the V gene TRBV6-1; 7 bases line up with TRBD1. From germline, CDR1 is MNHNS and CDR2 SASEGT. The CDR3 runs to 13 residues. The V segment lost 9 bases and the J segment 5 bases; nucleotides outside the gene matches: 9. The chain's CDR3 is CASLRDRYYGYTF. As DNA, the CDR3 is TGTGCCAGTCTACGGGACAGATATTATGGCTACACCTTC.

The chain combines TRBV4-1 with TRBJ1-1, with D unclear. The ends were cut back, 1 base at V and 0 bases at J, with 15 bases in the middle. CDR1 and CDR2 from the germline V gene are MGHRA and YSYEKL. The CDR3 consists of 17 residues. The CDR3 sequence: CASSQGPLPRLNTEAFF. The CDR3 bases are TGCGCCAGCAGCCAAGGGCCTCTCCCCCGTCTGAACACTGAAGCTTTCTTT.

The rearrangement uses TRBV11-2 and TRBJ1-5; tentative D call: TRBD1 (5 bases). The CDR3 has 16 amino acids. V lost 4 bases and J lost 3, with 16 bases in between. CDR1 SGHAT and CDR2 FQNNGV come from the germline V gene. The CDR3 DNA follows: TGTGCCAGCAGCTCTAGATCGGAGGGGTCCAATCAGCCCCAGCATTTT. It translates to CASSSRSEGSNQPQHF.

The chain's CDR3 is CATSRDNIGLRLTGQETQYF. CDR3 nucleotides: TGTGCCACCAGCAGAGATAATATAGGACTGAGGCTTACGGGGCAAGAGACCCAGTACTTC. This chain joins TRBV15 and TRBJ2-5; TRBD2 is a possible D gene (5 bases). Trimming removed 0 bases from V and 2 bases from J, with 25 bases in between. Germline lookup yields CDR1 LNHNV and CDR2 YYDKDF (reference sequence). The length of the CDR3 is 20 residues.

The gene calls are TRBV5-4 and TRBJ1-1; D is unclear. In germline, CDR1 is SGHNT, CDR2 YYREEE (reference sequence). The ends were cut back, 4 bases at V and 1 base at J, with 14 bases in the middle. The CDR3 extends over 15 amino acids. The CDR3 is CASSPQRGPNTEAFF. In DNA form, the CDR3 reads TGTGCCAGCAGCCCTCAGAGAGGGCCGAACACTGAAGCTTTCTTT.

The chain employs TRBV5-1 and TRBJ2-2; 8 nucleotides line up with TRBD2. The V segment lost 0 bases and the J segment 9 bases; nucleotides outside the gene matches: 13. The CDR3 spans 17 residues. CDR1 is SGHRS and CDR2 is YFSETQ in the germline V gene. For the CDR3, the DNA is TGCGCCAGCAGCTTGGCGGGGACTCTCGGGAGGGCCCGGGAGCTGTTTTTT. It yields the protein CASSLAGTLGRARELFF.

The rearrangement joins TRBV6-1 to TRBJ2-5; 9 bases align to TRBD1. This CDR3 spans 15 amino acids. The germline V gene has CDR1 MNHNS and CDR2 SASEGT. V dropped 4 bases and J dropped 1; count of bases not matched to a gene: 4. CDR3 in DNA: TGTGCCAGCAGTGGGACAGGGGCCTTCCAAGAGACCCAGTACTTC. Its translation: CASSGTGAFQETQYF.

The CDR3 sequence: CASSLTGGEGTEAFF. CDR3 in DNA: TGTGCCAGCAGCTTAACGGGGGGTGAGGGCACTGAAGCTTTCTTT. This chain joins TRBV11-2 and TRBJ1-1, with a possible D match to TRBD1 (5 bases). Germline values: CDR1 SGHAT, CDR2 FQNNGV. V shed 2 bases and J shed 4 bases, with 14 bases lying between them. The CDR3 runs to 15 residues. Drawing the rest from reference TRBV11-2 and TRBJ1-1, the complete variable domain is EAGVAQSPRYKIIEKRQSVAFWCNPISGHATLYWYQQILGQGPKLLIQFQNNGVVDDSQLPKDRFSAERLKGVDSTLKIQPAKLEDSAVYLCASSLTGGEGTEAFFGQGTRLTVV.

As to this clone: The junction departs from the called germline gene at one end, perhaps through a read error. The J gene is TRBJ2-5, the V gene TRBV7-7, with a weak D call TRBD2 (5 bases). In germline, CDR1 is SSHAT, CDR2 FNYEAQ (reference sequence). The CDR3 consists of 15 residues. CDR3 DNA: TGTGCTAGCAGCGCTAGTCGGGGTATCGGGGAGACCCAGTACTTC. It is translated as CASSASRGIGETQYF.

The chain joins TRBV10-2 to TRBJ2-5; 12 bases are shared with TRBD2. V was clipped by 2 bases and J by 5 bases; unmatched bases: 9. The germline gives CDR1 WSHSY, CDR2 SAAADI. The CDR3 runs 17 residues. CDR3: CASSEELAGGPVETQYF. The DNA of the CDR3 is TGCGCCAGCAGTGAGGAGCTAGCGGGGGGGCCGGTGGAGACCCAGTACTTC.